This T cell receptor (beta chain) stems from a study of T cells in Graves' hyperthyroidism and ophthalmopathy. The CDR3 regions of TCR beta were amplified from RNA transcripts. Primed by the HTBI set, a first-round RT-PCR was run on the TCR CDR3. TCRdb itself ran the multiplex PCR reads through MiXCR, one entry per CDR3 protein. The table shows about 420,000 distinct CDR3 sequences, with about a sixth occurring only once. Germline V gene sequence: CDR1 SNHLY, CDR2 FYNNEI. The CDR3 has 13 residues. V dropped 7 bases and J dropped 3; count of bases not matched to a gene: 5. This clonotype showed up many times.

The clonotype originates from a woman between 18 and 29 years old with Graves' hyperthyroidism. The specimen sequenced was blood. V and J are TRBV2 and TRBJ2-5; TRBD2 matches 7 bases. The CDR3 region is CASKAAGKETQYF. The CDR3 DNA reads as TGTGCCAGCAAGGCAGCGGGGAAAGAGACCCAGTACTTC.